This T cell receptor beta chain was profiled in a study of regulatory T cells in long-lasting Graves disease. Study background: Disease was considered persistent Graves' disease after over 5 years of antithyroid drugs (with positive TSH receptor antibodies).

Findings and caveats of the study: The study found TRBV28, TRBJ1-2 and TRBJ2-5 favored in persistent disease. The study examined only peripheral blood, not thyroid tissue.

Specified time point: persistent/refractory GD, antithyroid drugs over 5 years with positive TRAb. Generation of the TCR library employed RNA extracted from PBMCs. To make TCR beta libraries, researchers used iRepertoire HTBI primers and Arm-PCR of CDR3 regions. TCRdb redid the calling of the multiplex PCR reads with MiXCR, one entry per CDR3 protein. Altogether 390,000 or so distinct CDR3 sequences are present, around 23% being singletons, with the ten largest covering about 29%. Comments on this clonotype: Its antigen is not identified. A far larger clone is one nucleotide away, so this likely arose from a read error.

Germline CDR1 is SQVTM and CDR2 is ANQGSEA. The CDR3 has 13 amino acids. The sequence came from a woman in her thirties or forties with Graves disease. The chain links TRBV29-1 to TRBJ2-7, with TRBD1 matching over 7 bases. The J call may be mistaken, given a closer DNA end match to TRBJ2-5. The material was peripheral blood mononuclear cells (PBMCs), obtained when the disease was refractory, from a patient treated with antithyroid drugs. In nucleotides, the CDR3 is TGCGGCGTGATACTGACAGGGCTAGAGACCCAGTACTTC. Translation: CGVILTGLETQYF.